This TCR beta chain was identified during a study of shared clonotypes between healthy human individuals. Here immunoSEQ multiplex PCR was the method, and the copy in TCRdb shows in-frame clones only, minus some. The sample yields about 1.1 million clones, around 82% seen once. Regarding this clone: Its antigen is as yet unknown. The junction does not match germline at one end; this may be a read error.

Whole-study results and caveats: Generation probabilities were higher for clonotypes shared across all four sorted-subset donors than for unshared ones.

Germline-derived CDR1 and CDR2 are GTSNPN and SVGIG (reference sequence). The CDR3 spans 13 residues. The genes are TRBV30 and TRBJ1-6; a possible D gene is TRBD1 (5 bases). Sample: memory CD4+ T cells from PBMCs. The subset was: CD45RA-negative fraction. The receptor comes from a man between 18 and 35 years old in good health. Some clones in this sample may be carry-over from other donors' samples. Written as DNA, the CDR3 is TGCGCGGGGCTGGAAACCACCAATTCACCCCTCCACTTT. It yields the protein CAGLETTNSPLHF.